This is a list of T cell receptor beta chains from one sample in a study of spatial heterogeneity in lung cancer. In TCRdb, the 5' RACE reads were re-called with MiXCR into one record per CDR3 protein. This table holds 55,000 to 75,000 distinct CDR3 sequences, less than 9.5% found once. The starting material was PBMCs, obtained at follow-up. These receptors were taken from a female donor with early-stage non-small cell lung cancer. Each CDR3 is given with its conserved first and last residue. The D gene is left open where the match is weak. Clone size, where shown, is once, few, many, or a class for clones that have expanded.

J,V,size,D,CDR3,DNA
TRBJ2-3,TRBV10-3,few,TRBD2,CAISNTTVLAGAGLDTQYF,TGTGCCATCAGTAACACGACGGTACTAGCGGGAGCCGGGTTGGATACGCAGTATTTT
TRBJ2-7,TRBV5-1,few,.,CASSLAWARNEQYF,TGCGCCAGCAGCTTGGCCTGGGCCAGGAACGAGCAGTACTTC
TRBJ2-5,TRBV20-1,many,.,CSARDTETQYF,TGCAGTGCTAGAGATACGGAGACCCAGTACTTC
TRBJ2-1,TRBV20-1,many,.,CSARRAGLLGQFF,TGCAGTGCTAGAAGGGCGGGACTTCTGGGGCAGTTCTTC
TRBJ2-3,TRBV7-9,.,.,CASSPRPTVGPDTQYF,TGTGCCAGCAGCCCGCGCCCCACAGTGGGGCCAGATACGCAGTATTTT
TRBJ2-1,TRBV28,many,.,CASNTVRSYNEQFF,TGTGCCAGCAACACGGTACGGTCCTACAATGAGCAGTTCTTC
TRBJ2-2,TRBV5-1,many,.,CASSPPLGTGELFF,TGCGCCAGCAGCCCCCCTTTGGGCACCGGGGAGCTGTTTTTT
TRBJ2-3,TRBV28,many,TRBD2,CASSLGTGGGTQYF,TGTGCCAGCAGCCTCGGGACCGGCGGGGGTACGCAGTATTTT
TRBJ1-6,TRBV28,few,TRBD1,CASRAVRGRLRSPLHF,TGTGCCAGCAGAGCTGTCAGGGGGCGGTTAAGATCACCCCTCCACTTT
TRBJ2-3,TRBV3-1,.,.,CVSSQDLSGSTDTQYF,TGTGTCAGCAGCCAAGATTTGAGTGGGAGCACAGATACGCAGTATTTT
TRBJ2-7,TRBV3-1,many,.,CASSQLQGYEQYF,TGTGCCAGCAGCCAGCTACAGGGATACGAGCAGTACTTC
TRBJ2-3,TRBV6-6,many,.,CASTKGGRTRTDTQYF,TGTGCCAGCACCAAGGGGGGGAGAACCCGCACAGATACGCAGTATTTT
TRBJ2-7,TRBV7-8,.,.,CASRLEGDITYEQYF,TGTGCCAGCAGGCTAGAAGGGGACATAACCTACGAGCAGTACTTC
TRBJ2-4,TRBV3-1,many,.,CASSQLSGKNIQYF,TGTGCCAGCAGCCAACTTAGCGGCAAAAACATTCAGTACTTC
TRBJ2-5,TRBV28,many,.,CASSLKEETQYF,TGTGCCAGCAGTTTAAAGGAAGAGACCCAGTACTTC
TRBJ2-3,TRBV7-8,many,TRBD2,CASSLGRSGGGTDTQYF,TGTGCCAGCAGCTTAGGACGATCGGGGGGAGGCACAGATACGCAGTATTTT
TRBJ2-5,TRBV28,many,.,CASLTNRGTQYF,TGTGCCAGCCTCACAAACCGGGGGACCCAGTACTTC
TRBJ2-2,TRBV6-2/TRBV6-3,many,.,CASGGTSRSGELFF,TGTGCCAGCGGGGGGACTTCTAGGTCCGGGGAGCTGTTTTTT
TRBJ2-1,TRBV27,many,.,CASRKTINEQFF,TGTGCCAGCAGGAAGACGATTAATGAGCAGTTCTTC
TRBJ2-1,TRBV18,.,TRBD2,CASSPIAGDGGGEQFF,TGTGCCAGCTCACCGATAGCGGGAGATGGGGGAGGTGAGCAGTTCTTC
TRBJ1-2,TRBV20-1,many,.,CSARALPREPEGYTF,TGCAGTGCTAGGGCCCTCCCACGGGAGCCCGAAGGCTACACCTTC
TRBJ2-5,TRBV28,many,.,CASSLQGYQETQYF,TGTGCCAGCAGTTTACAGGGGTACCAAGAGACCCAGTACTTC
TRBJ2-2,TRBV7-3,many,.,CASSPDLTGELFF,TGTGCCAGCAGCCCCGACCTCACCGGGGAGCTGTTTTTT
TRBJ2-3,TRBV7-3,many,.,CASSLIGTTDTQYF,TGTGCCAGCAGCTTAATCGGGACTACAGATACGCAGTATTTT
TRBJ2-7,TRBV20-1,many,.,CSARDGSYEQYF,TGCAGTGCTAGGGACGGATCCTACGAGCAGTACTTC
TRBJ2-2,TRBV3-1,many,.,CASSPHSETGELFF,TGTGCCAGCAGCCCTCATTCCGAGACCGGGGAGCTGTTTTTT
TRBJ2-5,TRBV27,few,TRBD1,CASSPGQALQETQYF,TGTGCCAGCAGTCCGGGACAGGCGCTTCAAGAGACCCAGTACTTC
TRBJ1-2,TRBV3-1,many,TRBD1,CASSLGGQAGYTF,TGTGCCAGCAGCCTAGGGGGACAGGCCGGCTACACCTTC
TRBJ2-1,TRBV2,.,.,CASSELENEQFF,TGTGCCAGCAGTGAGCTGGAGAATGAGCAGTTCTTC
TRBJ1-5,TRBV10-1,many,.,CASSESGEGQPQHF,TGCGCCAGCAGTGAGTCCGGGGAGGGTCAGCCCCAGCATTTT
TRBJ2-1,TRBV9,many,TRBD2,CASSGGTSGRGSYNEQFF,TGTGCCAGCAGCGGCGGGACTAGCGGGAGGGGCTCCTACAATGAGCAGTTCTTC
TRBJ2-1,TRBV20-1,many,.,CSALRSSSYNEQFF,TGCAGTGCCCTTAGGTCTAGCAGCTACAATGAGCAGTTCTTC
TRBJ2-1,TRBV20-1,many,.,CSASAREYEQFF,TGCAGTGCTAGTGCCCGGGAGTATGAGCAGTTCTTC
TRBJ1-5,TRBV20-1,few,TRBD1,CSAPGPGGGQPQHF,TGCAGTGCCCCAGGACCAGGGGGCGGTCAGCCCCAGCATTTT
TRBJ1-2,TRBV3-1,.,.,CASSPVFNYGYTF,TGTGCCAGCAGCCCCGTCTTTAACTATGGCTACACCTTC
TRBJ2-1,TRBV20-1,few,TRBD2,CSARTSGGEQFF,TGCAGTGCTAGAACTAGCGGAGGTGAGCAGTTCTTC
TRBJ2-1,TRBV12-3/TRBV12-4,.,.,CASSLSPGGEQFF,TGTGCCAGCAGTTTAAGCCCAGGCGGTGAGCAGTTCTTC
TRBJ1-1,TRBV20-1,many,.,CSAGRGGDTEAFF,TGCAGTGCTGGTCGGGGAGGAGACACTGAAGCTTTCTTT
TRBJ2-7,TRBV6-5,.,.,CASSYSIFSYDSQYF,TGTGCCAGCAGTTACTCGATCTTCTCCTACGATTCGCAGTACTTC
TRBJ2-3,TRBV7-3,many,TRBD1,CASRSDRQGDTQYF,TGTGCCAGCAGATCGGACAGGCAGGGGGATACGCAGTATTTT
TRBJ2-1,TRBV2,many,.,CASRRNRAPNEQFF,TGTGCCAGCAGGAGAAACCGGGCCCCCAATGAGCAGTTCTTC
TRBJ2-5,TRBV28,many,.,CASSPPAAQETQYF,TGTGCCAGCAGCCCCCCGGCGGCCCAAGAGACCCAGTACTTC